This T cell receptor beta chain comes out of a study of OX40 agonist ivuxolimab in advanced cancers. Study as a whole: Intravenous ivuxolimab at 0.01 to 10 mg/kg was given to patients every 2 weeks. Dose-escalation cases comprised hepatocellular carcinoma, melanoma, renal cell or head and neck cancer.

Study-wide results and limits: Relative to CD4+, CD8+ T cells held more expanded clones on average.

Clones were read by immunoSEQ multiplex PCR, and TCRdb kept only the in-frame ones, dropping some. The sample shows over 75,000 clones, 80% to 95% of them seen only once. Concerning this clone: Its matching antigen is unknown.

The CDR3 contains 16 residues. Per the germline V gene, CDR1 is SGHAT and CDR2 is FQNNGV. Trimming removed 5 bases from V and 2 bases from J, with 15 bases in between. This chain uses TRBV11-2 with TRBJ2-2, with D maybe TRBD1 (5 bases). This clonotype was sampled from an adult with an advanced solid tumor such as melanoma, head and neck, liver or kidney cancer. The sample here was CD4+ or CD8+ T cells sorted from blood, taken in a trial of the OX40 agonist ivuxolimab. The CDR3: CASSQSTAANTGELFF. CDR3 nucleotide sequence: TGTGCCAGCAGCCAATCGACAGCCGCAAACACCGGGGAGCTGTTTTTT.